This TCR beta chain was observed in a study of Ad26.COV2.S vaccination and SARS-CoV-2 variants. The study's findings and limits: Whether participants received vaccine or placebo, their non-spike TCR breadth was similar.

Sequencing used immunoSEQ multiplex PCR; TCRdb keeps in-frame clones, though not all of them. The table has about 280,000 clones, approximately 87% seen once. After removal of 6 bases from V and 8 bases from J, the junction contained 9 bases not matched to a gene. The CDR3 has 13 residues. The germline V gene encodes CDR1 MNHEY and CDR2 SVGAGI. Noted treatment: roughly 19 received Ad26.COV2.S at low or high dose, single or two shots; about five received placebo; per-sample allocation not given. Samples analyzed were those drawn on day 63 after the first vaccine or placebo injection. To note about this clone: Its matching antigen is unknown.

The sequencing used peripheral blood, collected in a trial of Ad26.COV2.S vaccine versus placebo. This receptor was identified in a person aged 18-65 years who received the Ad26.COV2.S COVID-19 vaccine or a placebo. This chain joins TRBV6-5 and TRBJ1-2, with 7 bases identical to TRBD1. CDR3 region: CASRDRRLNGYTF. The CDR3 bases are TGTGCCAGCAGGGACAGGAGATTAAACGGCTACACCTTC.